This record concerns one T cell receptor (beta chain) sequence. It lacks a known antigen. It has no much larger one-base neighbor in the sample; base qualities were not kept. Another Seattle source contributed samples from volunteer blood donors who had recovered from COVID-19. The collaborating institutions used their own protocols to collect whole blood in K2EDTA tubes. For TCRbeta analysis, collaborator samples were shipped as frozen whole blood, as isolated PBMCs, or as DNA extracted from either sample type. From the cysteine through the phenylalanine, the CDR3 covers 13 amino acids. Of all the DNA, just the CDR3 is kept, 39 bases in frame from base 1. V is cut back by 7 bases and J by 4 bases, with 7 bases in the junction unmatched. According to the germline V gene, CDR1 reads SGDLS and CDR2 reads YYNGEE. This entry is derived from a study of blood T cell repertoires in COVID-19 (dated by TCRdb to 2020 to 2022). For context, the study as a whole: Samples covering the acute and convalescent phases of COVID-19 were provided by collaborators in the United States, Italy and Spain. The material from the prospective study consisted of cDNA or gDNA derived from T cells, B-cell-depleted T cells, or PBMCs. Deeply sampled blood TCRbeta repertoires from subjects exposed to, actively infected with, or recovered from COVID-19 were included in the dataset. The repertoires were made available in a free public database intended to serve as a resource for research on the immune response to SARS-CoV-2. Samples were obtained from the ongoing ImmuneRACE study (first 160 participants) and from about 1,300 subjects provided by 6 global collaborators. Nearly every sample came with metadata listing a de-identified subject ID, COVID-19 status, age in years and sex. HLA class I and class II types, where available, came from metadata supplied by the sample provider rather than from assay-based typing. General conclusions and limits of the study: The quantity of clinical and demographic metadata differed by source and by participant and was supplied without curation.

TCRbeta CDR3 regions were amplified from genomic DNA using the immunoSEQ Assay, a bias-controlled multiplex PCR. The source study handled its data this way. The number of nucleated cells in each sample was estimated by amplification of reference gene primers within the assay. To quantify the absolute abundance of each unique TCRbeta CDR3 rearrangement, sequence reads were collapsed and filtered. Productive Simpson clonality was computed per sample as the square root of Simpson's diversity index over productive rearrangements. The table was pulled from immuneACCESS by TCRdb, which kept in-frame rearrangements only. Such tables lose some clones; where checked, under half of the loss comes from unresolved V genes, and the rest has no known cause. The D gene and trimming were derived from the DNA, and the V and J assignments and clone size from that table. Present in this sample are about 300,000 clones, around 87% of which were seen just once. Approximately 1.6% of the sample belongs to the ten largest clones.

Specimen: peripheral blood. This receptor was taken from a woman aged 40 to 49 who had recovered from COVID-19. The rearranged segments are TRBV9 and TRBJ1-2, with 7 bases matching TRBD1. The CDR3 region: CASAGTARYGYTF. DNA sequence: TGTGCCAGCGCCGGGACAGCCCGCTATGGCTACACCTTC.